This TCR beta chain was documented in a study of memory CD4+ T cells and cytomegalovirus serostatus. Study-wide points: About 40% of the roughly 160 known CMV-associated TCRbeta sequences appeared in CD4+ memory. CMV serostatus prediction reached median AUC approximately 0.95, or 0.91 with US-trained model.

Single viable CD3+CD4+CD8-CD45RO+ cells were sorted as the memory CD4+ T cells. Original data processing: After removing out-of-frame reads, millions of distinct TCRbeta sequences remained. Produced via immunoSEQ multiplex PCR; TCRdb's table is partial and in-frame only. That table gives V, J and clone size, and the DNA gave D and trimming. This repertoire shows tens of thousands of clones, about 82% found once; its top ten account for roughly 6.7%. As to this clone: Antigen: not known.

CDR3 size: 16 residues. V gave up 3 bases and J gave up 7 bases; unmatched junction bases: 10. CDR1 SGHNT and CDR2 YYREEE come from the germline V gene (reference sequence). Specimen: memory CD4+ T cells from blood. This clonotype was obtained from an adult in good health and CMV-seronegative. The chain uses TRBV5-4 and TRBJ2-1; 10 bases map to TRBD2. The DNA of the CDR3 is TGTGCCAGCAGCTCGTCTAGCGGGAGAGGAGGAAATGAGCAGTTCTTC. Translated, it gives CASSSSSGRGGNEQFF.